This TCR beta chain was sequenced during a study of spatial heterogeneity in lung cancer. Overall study findings and caveats: Circulating ubiquitous expanded tumor TCRs were observed more frequently at resection than at follow-up.

The CDR3 runs to 14 residues. V shed 0 bases and J shed 4 bases, with 10 bases lying between them. The germline CDR1 and CDR2 sequences are SGDLS and YYNGEE. A single record per CDR3 protein comes from TCRdb applying MiXCR to the 5' RACE reads. The sample contains more than 80,000 distinct CDR3 sequences, less than 15% of which appear only once. Time point denoted: sample taken at primary tumor resection. Sequencing covered unsorted whole RNA taken from tumor, nontumor lung or frozen PBMC. This clonotype was detected a few times. Its matching antigen is unknown. The chain joins TRBV9 to TRBJ1-1; D is uncertain. This receptor was taken from a male donor with early-stage non-small cell lung cancer. Sequences were derived from PBMCs, sampled at surgery. The CDR3 sequence is CASSVAWGSTEAFF. CDR3 in DNA: TGTGCCAGCAGCGTAGCTTGGGGAAGCACTGAAGCTTTCTTT.